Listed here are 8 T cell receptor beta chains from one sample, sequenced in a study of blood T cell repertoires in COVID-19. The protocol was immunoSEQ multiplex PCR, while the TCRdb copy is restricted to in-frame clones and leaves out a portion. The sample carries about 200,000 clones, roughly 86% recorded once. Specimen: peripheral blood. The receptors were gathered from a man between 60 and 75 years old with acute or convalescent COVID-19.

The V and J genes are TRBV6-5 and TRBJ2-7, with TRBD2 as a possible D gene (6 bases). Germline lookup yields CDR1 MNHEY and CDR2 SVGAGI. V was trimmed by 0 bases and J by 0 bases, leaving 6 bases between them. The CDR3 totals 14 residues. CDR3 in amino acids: CASSYSGSSYEQYF. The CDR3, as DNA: TGTGCCAGCAGTTACTCCGGGAGCTCCTACGAGCAGTACTTC.

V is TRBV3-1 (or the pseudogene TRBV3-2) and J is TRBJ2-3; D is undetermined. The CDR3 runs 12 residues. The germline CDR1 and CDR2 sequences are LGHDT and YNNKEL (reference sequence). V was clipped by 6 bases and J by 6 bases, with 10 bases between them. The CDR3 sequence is CASSNPLDTQYF. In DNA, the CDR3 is TGTGCCAGCAGTAATCCCCTGGATACGCAGTATTTT.

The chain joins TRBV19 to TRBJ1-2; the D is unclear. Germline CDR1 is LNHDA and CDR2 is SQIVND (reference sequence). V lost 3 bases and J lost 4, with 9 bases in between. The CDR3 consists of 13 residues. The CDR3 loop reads CASSIGLLYGYTF. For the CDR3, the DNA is TGTGCCAGTAGTATCGGACTCCTCTATGGCTACACCTTC.

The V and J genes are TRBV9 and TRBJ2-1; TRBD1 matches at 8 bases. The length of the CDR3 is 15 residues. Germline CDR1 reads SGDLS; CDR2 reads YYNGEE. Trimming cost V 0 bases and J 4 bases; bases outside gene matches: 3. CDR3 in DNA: TGTGCCAGCAGCGTAGAGGGACAGGCATACAATGAGCAGTTCTTC. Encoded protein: CASSVEGQAYNEQFF. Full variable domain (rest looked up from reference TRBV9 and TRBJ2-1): DSGVTQTPKHLITATGQRVTLRCSPRSGDLSVYWYQQSLDQGLQFLIQYYNGEERAKGNILERFSAQQFPDLHSELNLSSLELGDSALYFCASSVEGQAYNEQFFGPGTRLTVL.

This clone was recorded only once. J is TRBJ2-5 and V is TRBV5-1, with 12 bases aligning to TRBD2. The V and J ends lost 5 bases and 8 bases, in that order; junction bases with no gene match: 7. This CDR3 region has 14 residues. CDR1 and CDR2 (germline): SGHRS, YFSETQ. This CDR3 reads CASRPSSGGATQYF. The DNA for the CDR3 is TGCGCCAGCAGACCTTCTAGCGGGGGGGCAACCCAGTACTTC.

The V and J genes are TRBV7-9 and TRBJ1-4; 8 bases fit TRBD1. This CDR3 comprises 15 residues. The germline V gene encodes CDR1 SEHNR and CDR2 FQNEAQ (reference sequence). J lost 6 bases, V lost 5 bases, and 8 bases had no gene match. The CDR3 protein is CASSTRQGTDEKLFF. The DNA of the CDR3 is TGTGCCAGCAGCACCCGACAGGGGACCGATGAAAAACTGTTTTTT.

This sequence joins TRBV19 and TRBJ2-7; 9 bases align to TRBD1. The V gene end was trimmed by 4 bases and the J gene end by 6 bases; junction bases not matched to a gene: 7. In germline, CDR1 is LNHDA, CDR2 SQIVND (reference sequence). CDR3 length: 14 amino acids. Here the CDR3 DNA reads TGTGCCAGTAGTAAACCGGGACAGGGTCGCGAGCAGTACTTC. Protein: CASSKPGQGREQYF.

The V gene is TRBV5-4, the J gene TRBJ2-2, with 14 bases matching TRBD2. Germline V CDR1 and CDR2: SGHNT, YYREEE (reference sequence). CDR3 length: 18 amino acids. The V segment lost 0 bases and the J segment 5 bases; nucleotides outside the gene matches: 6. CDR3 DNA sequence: TGTGCCAGCAGCTTGGGCGGGACTAGCGGGGGTGGAACCGGGGAGCTGTTTTTT. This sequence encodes CASSLGGTSGGGTGELFF.